These 32 T cell receptor beta chains were sequenced from one sample in a study of T cell responses to AZD1222 COVID-19 vaccine. Only in-frame clones appear in the TCRdb table, and some are missing; sequencing was by immunoSEQ multiplex PCR. The table includes around 160,000 clones, 92% detected once. This specimen was peripheral blood, taken 28 days after the second AZD1222 dose. These receptor sequences come from an adult who received the AZD1222 COVID-19 vaccine.

The V call is TRBV12-5, the J call TRBJ1-1; D might be TRBD1 (5 bases). The CDR3 spans 14 residues. Germline V CDR1 and CDR2: LGHNT, FRNRAP. The V end lost 1 base, the J end lost 6 bases, and 12 bases lay between the germline ends. The chain's CDR3 is CASGLGGTGSEAFF. DNA for the CDR3: TGTGCTAGTGGTTTGGGAGGGACGGGGTCTGAAGCTTTCTTT.

The chain joins TRBV2 to TRBJ1-1, with 8 bases aligning to TRBD1. Germline CDR1 reads SNHLY; CDR2 reads FYNNEI. This CDR3 is 15 amino acids long. The J segment lost 2 bases and the V segment lost 5 bases, leaving 7 bases of the junction unmatched. Here the CDR3 DNA reads TGTGCCAGCAGTACTCAGGGGGCGCTTAACACTGAAGCTTTCTTT. This gives the protein CASSTQGALNTEAFF.

This clone was detected once. The chain is built from TRBV5-5 and TRBJ1-5, with TRBD1 as a possible D gene (6 bases). The CDR3 has 15 residues. Germline V CDR1 and CDR2: SGHKS, YYEKEE (reference sequence). Trimming pared 2 bases from V and 1 base from J, leaving 10 bases between. CDR3: CASSFGGGSNQPQHF. CDR3 bases: TGTGCCAGCAGCTTTGGGGGCGGGAGCAATCAGCCCCAGCATTTT.

This CDR3 is CAISEWNEQFF. As DNA, the CDR3 is TGTGCCATCAGTGAATGGAATGAGCAGTTCTTC. This chain uses TRBV10-3 with TRBJ2-1; no firm D call. Trimming removed 3 bases at V and 7 bases at J, with 4 bases between. Germline V gene sequence: CDR1 ENHRY, CDR2 SYGVKD. This CDR3 spans 11 amino acids.

V usage is TRBV4-1 and J usage is TRBJ1-4, with a tentative D call TRBD1 (5 bases). Per germline, CDR1 MGHRA and CDR2 YSYEKL. Trimming removed 4 bases from V and 2 bases from J, with 14 bases in between. The CDR3 sequence is 16 residues long. CDR3 DNA sequence: TGCGCCAGCAGCCGGGGGGAATTGAAGACTAATGAAAAACTGTTTTTT. Encoded protein: CASSRGELKTNEKLFF.

The chain is built from TRBV2 and TRBJ1-4, with 8 bases matching TRBD1. Germline CDR1 reads SNHLY; CDR2 reads FYNNEI. The CDR3 extends over 15 amino acids. With V trimmed by 5 bases and J by 2 bases, 4 bases remained unmatched. The CDR3 coding sequence is TGTGCCAGCAGTTTACAGGGGGAGACTAATGAAAAACTGTTTTTT. It encodes CASSLQGETNEKLFF. Full variable domain (rest looked up from reference TRBV2 and TRBJ1-4): EPEVTQTPSHQVTQMGQEVILRCVPISNHLYFYWYRQILGQKVEFLVSFYNNEISEKSEIFDDQFSVERPDGSNFTLKIRSTKLEDSAMYFCASSLQGETNEKLFFGSGTQLSVL.

J is TRBJ1-1 and V is TRBV9; 9 nucleotides line up with TRBD1. CDR1 is SGDLS, CDR2 YYNGEE, per germline. The CDR3 has 14 amino acids. V lost 4 bases, J lost 2 bases, and 3 bases stayed unmatched. The CDR3 sequence is CASSPTGGNTEAFF. The CDR3 DNA sequence: TGTGCCAGCAGCCCGACAGGGGGTAACACTGAAGCTTTCTTT.

CDR3 region: CASSLDANYGYTF. The CDR3 DNA reads TGCGCCAGCAGCTTGGACGCTAACTATGGCTACACCTTC. The chain has TRBV5-1 and TRBJ1-2; D gene uncertain. Trimming pared 0 bases from V and 0 bases from J, leaving 3 bases between. The germline CDR1 and CDR2 sequences are SGHRS and YFSETQ. The length of the CDR3 is 13 residues.

This CDR3 reads CASRYTNEKLFF. CDR3 coding DNA: TGTGCCAGCAGATACACTAATGAAAAACTGTTTTTT. The chain joins TRBV2 to TRBJ1-4, with no clear D. This CDR3 is 12 amino acids long. V lost 6 bases and J lost 2, with 4 bases in between. Germline V gene lookup returns CDR1 SNHLY and CDR2 FYNNEI.

The V and J genes are TRBV4-2 and TRBJ1-2, with 12 positions matching TRBD1. Trimming at V came to 4 bases and at J to 6 bases, leaving 15 bases not matched to a gene. Germline CDR1 is LGHNA and CDR2 is YNFKEQ. There are 18 residues in the CDR3. CDR3 nucleotides: TGTGCCAGCAGCCGCGAAGGGGGACAGGGGGCCTGGGTGGATGGCTACACCTTC. Residues: CASSREGGQGAWVDGYTF.

Notes on this clone: The sample holds other DNA sequences that translate to the same CDR3. The rearrangement links TRBV27 to TRBJ1-6; 7 positions match TRBD1. The length of the CDR3 is 12 residues. Germline CDR1 is MNHEY and CDR2 is SMNVEV (reference sequence). V trimming: 8 bases; J trimming: 6 bases; junction bases outside the gene matches: 1. This CDR3 reads CASRDSNSPLHF. DNA for the CDR3: TGTGCCAGCCGGGACAGTAATTCACCCCTCCACTTT.

The CDR3, as DNA: TGTGCCAGCAGCTTAGAGGGGTGGACTGAAGCTTTCTTT. Its protein is CASSLEGWTEAFF. The chain joins TRBV7-6 to TRBJ1-1, with D possibly being TRBD1 (5 bases). The CDR3 contains 13 residues. Per germline, CDR1 SGHVS and CDR2 FNYEAQ. The ends were cut back, 1 base at V and 5 bases at J, with 8 bases in the middle.

V and J are TRBV19 and TRBJ2-7; D is possibly TRBD2 (6 bases). The V end lost 5 bases, the J end lost 4 bases, and 15 bases lay between the germline ends. CDR3 length: 14 amino acids. Germline values: CDR1 LNHDA, CDR2 SQIVND (reference sequence). The CDR3 nucleotides are TGTGCCAGTAGTCCTGGGACTCTCTTGTACGAGCAGTACTTC. This codes for CASSPGTLLYEQYF.

The genes are TRBV5-6 and TRBJ1-2; TRBD1 might be the D (6 bases). The germline V gene has CDR1 SGHDT and CDR2 YYEEEE. The CDR3 spans 13 residues. V lost 4 bases to trimming and J lost 2 bases, with 9 bases between them. Written as DNA, the CDR3 is TGTGCCAGCAGCCCAGGACAGAACTATGGCTACACCTTC. This encodes CASSPGQNYGYTF.

This clone was recorded once. The chain is built from TRBV20-1 and TRBJ1-1; D is possibly TRBD1 (6 bases). V was clipped by 3 bases and J by 1 base, with 12 bases between them. Germline CDR1 and CDR2: DFQATT and SNEGSKA (reference sequence). The CDR3 loop spans 14 amino acids. Here the CDR3 DNA reads TGCAGTGCTAGTCTGGGGGCGACGAACACTGAAGCTTTCTTT. Amino acid sequence: CSASLGATNTEAFF.

The chain employs TRBV19 and TRBJ2-7, with 10 bases fitting TRBD1. Per germline, CDR1 LNHDA and CDR2 SQIVND (reference sequence). CDR3 length: 14 residues. V lost 4 bases, J lost 5 bases, and 5 bases stayed unmatched. The CDR3 nucleotides are TGTGCCAGTAGTACCCGGGACAGGGGCCACGAGCAGTACTTC. Amino acid sequence: CASSTRDRGHEQYF.

This clone was recorded once. V usage is TRBV19 and J usage is TRBJ2-1; 10 nucleotides align to TRBD2. The CDR3 totals 14 residues. Germline V gene sequence: CDR1 LNHDA, CDR2 SQIVND (reference sequence). With 3 bases clipped from V and 9 bases from J, the junction kept 5 bases outside the gene matches. CDR3 sequence (DNA): TGTGCCAGTAGTATCCGGCTAGCGGGGGCTGAGCAGTTCTTC. It yields the protein CASSIRLAGAEQFF.

The chain is built from TRBV5-6 and TRBJ1-4, with TRBD1 identical over 7 bases. CDR3 length equals 14 residues. V dropped 4 bases and J dropped 4; count of bases not matched to a gene: 4. Per germline, CDR1 SGHDT and CDR2 YYEEEE. Here the CDR3 DNA reads TGTGCCAGCAGCCTGGACAGGAGTAATGAAAAACTGTTTTTT. Its translation is CASSLDRSNEKLFF.

The gene calls are TRBV4-1 and TRBJ1-4; TRBD1 aligns across 7 bases. The CDR3 is made up of 15 amino acids. J gave up 8 bases and V 0 bases, and 6 bases lay outside the gene matches. CDR1 is MGHRA and CDR2 is YSYEKL in the germline V gene. The DNA of the CDR3 is TGCGCCAGCAGCCAAGAGGCAGGGGGTTGGGAAAAACTGTTTTTT. Encoded protein: CASSQEAGGWEKLFF.

This chain connects TRBV5-1 to TRBJ1-1; D possibly corresponds to TRBD1 (5 bases). The CDR3 is 15 residues long. Trimming cost V 0 bases and J 4 bases, with 13 bases left between them. From germline, CDR1 is SGHRS and CDR2 YFSETQ. This CDR3 reads CASSLDFLGGTEAFF. The CDR3 bases are TGCGCCAGCAGCTTGGACTTCTTGGGGGGCACTGAAGCTTTCTTT.

This sequence joins TRBV29-1 and TRBJ1-5; D is uncertain. Germline-derived CDR1 and CDR2 are SQVTM and ANQGSEA. Trimming stripped 5 bases from V and 1 base from J, with 12 bases between. CDR3 length: 14 amino acids. The CDR3 DNA reads TGCAGCGTTTCAATGGAGGCGAGCAATCAGCCCCAGCATTTT. Its protein is CSVSMEASNQPQHF.

J is TRBJ1-2 and V is TRBV7-9; 9 bases are shared with TRBD1. Germline V gene lookup returns CDR1 SEHNR and CDR2 FQNEAQ (reference sequence). The CDR3 totals 13 residues. J gave up 6 bases and V 6 bases, and 5 bases lay outside the gene matches. CDR3 sequence reads: CASRPDRGDGYTF. The CDR3 DNA reads as TGTGCCAGCAGACCGGACAGGGGAGATGGCTACACCTTC.

This chain uses TRBV29-1 with TRBJ1-1; no clear D. V shed 0 bases and J shed 4 bases, with 6 bases lying between them. The CDR3 is 12 residues long. The germline gives CDR1 SQVTM, CDR2 ANQGSEA. As DNA, the CDR3 is TGCAGCGTTGAAGAGTTGGGCACTGAAGCTTTCTTT. Translating it yields CSVEELGTEAFF.

The CDR3: CASSPMGLAEQYF. The CDR3 DNA reads TGTGCCAGCAGCCCTATGGGGTTGGCTGAGCAGTACTTC. V usage is TRBV5-4 and J usage is TRBJ2-7, with unresolved D. Trimming shortened V by 4 bases and J by 7 bases, and 15 bases separated the two germline ends. Germline lookup yields CDR1 SGHNT and CDR2 YYREEE (reference sequence). This CDR3 is built from 13 residues.

V gene TRBV6-5 combines with J gene TRBJ2-5, with D possibly TRBD1 on 6 matching bases. The ends were cut back, 7 bases at V and 7 bases at J, with 10 bases in the middle. This CDR3 has 11 residues. The germline gives CDR1 MNHEY, CDR2 SVGAGI. CDR3 nucleotides: TGTGCCAGCATCCAGGGGACGACCCAGTACTTC. As protein: CASIQGTTQYF.

The chain links TRBV18 to TRBJ1-5, with a tentative D call TRBD1 (6 bases). Germline assignment: CDR1 KGHSH and CDR2 LQKENI. The CDR3 consists of 16 residues. The V end lost 4 bases, the J end lost 6 bases, and 19 bases lay between the germline ends. CDR3 sequence reads: CASSQTGPAIGQPQHF. Here the CDR3 DNA reads TGTGCCAGCTCACAGACAGGCCCGGCGATCGGTCAGCCCCAGCATTTT.

The chain combines TRBV7-8 with TRBJ2-1; TRBD2 agrees at 8 bases. This CDR3 region has 14 residues. Trimming at V came to 3 bases and at J to 5 bases, leaving 3 bases not matched to a gene. CDR1 and CDR2 (germline): SGHVS, FQNEAQ. This CDR3 is CASSFSGGHNEQFF. The CDR3 region has the DNA TGTGCCAGCAGCTTTTCGGGGGGGCACAATGAGCAGTTCTTC.

The chain couples TRBV2 to TRBJ1-2; D might be TRBD1 (5 bases). This CDR3 spans 15 amino acids. Trimming cost V 4 bases and J 8 bases, with 20 bases left between them. Germline V gene sequence: CDR1 SNHLY, CDR2 FYNNEI. CDR3 nucleotide sequence: TGTGCCAGCAGTGGGGGCCATTCTAACTTAGGCGGCTACACCTTC. Protein sequence: CASSGGHSNLGGYTF.

The chain uses TRBV9 and TRBJ1-2; 12 nucleotides agree with TRBD1. The CDR3 covers 15 residues. Germline CDR1 and CDR2: SGDLS and YYNGEE. Trimming cost V 3 bases and J 6 bases; bases outside gene matches: 6. CDR3 DNA sequence: TGTGCCAGCAGCGGTCCGGGACAGGGGGCAAATGGCTACACCTTC. Its translation: CASSGPGQGANGYTF.

In the case of this clone: Other DNA sequences of this sample code for an identical CDR3. The CDR3 sequence is CASSLTGSGNTIYF. The CDR3 DNA follows: TGCGCCAGCAGCTTGACAGGCAGCGGAAACACCATATATTTT. This rearrangement joins TRBV5-1 to TRBJ1-3; possibly TRBD1 for D (5 bases). Germline lookup yields CDR1 SGHRS and CDR2 YFSETQ. V was trimmed by 1 base and J by 4 bases, leaving 9 bases between them. The CDR3 runs 14 residues.

The CDR3 here is CASTPTVNTEAFF. CDR3 coding DNA: TGTGCCAGCACCCCGACAGTGAACACTGAAGCTTTCTTT. The V gene is TRBV7-9, the J gene TRBJ1-1, with D tentatively TRBD1 (5 bases). Germline CDR1 and CDR2: SEHNR and FQNEAQ (reference sequence). V was pared by 7 bases and J by 0 bases, with 9 bases between. The CDR3 sequence is 13 residues long.

The genes are TRBV21-1 and TRBJ2-3. TRBV21-1 represents a pseudogene. The CDR3 loop spans 15 amino acids. CDR3 nucleotide sequence: TGTGCCAGCAGCAAAGACGGCGAGCCCACAGATACGCAGTATTTT. Translating it yields CASSKDGEPTDTQYF.